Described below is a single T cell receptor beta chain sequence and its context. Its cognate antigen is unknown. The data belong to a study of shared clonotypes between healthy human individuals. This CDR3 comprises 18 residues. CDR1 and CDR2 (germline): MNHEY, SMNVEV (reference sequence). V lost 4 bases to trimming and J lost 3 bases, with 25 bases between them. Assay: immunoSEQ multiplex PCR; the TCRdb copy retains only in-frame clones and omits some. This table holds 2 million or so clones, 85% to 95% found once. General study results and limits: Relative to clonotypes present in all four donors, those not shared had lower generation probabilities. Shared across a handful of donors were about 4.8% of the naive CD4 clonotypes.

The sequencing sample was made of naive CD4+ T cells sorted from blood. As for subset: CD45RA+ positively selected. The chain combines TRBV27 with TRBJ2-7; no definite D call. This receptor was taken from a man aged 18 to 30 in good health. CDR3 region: CASSSESKVSDGLYEQYF. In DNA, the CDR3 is TGTGCCAGCAGTTCGGAAAGTAAGGTTTCAGACGGGCTCTACGAGCAGTACTTC.